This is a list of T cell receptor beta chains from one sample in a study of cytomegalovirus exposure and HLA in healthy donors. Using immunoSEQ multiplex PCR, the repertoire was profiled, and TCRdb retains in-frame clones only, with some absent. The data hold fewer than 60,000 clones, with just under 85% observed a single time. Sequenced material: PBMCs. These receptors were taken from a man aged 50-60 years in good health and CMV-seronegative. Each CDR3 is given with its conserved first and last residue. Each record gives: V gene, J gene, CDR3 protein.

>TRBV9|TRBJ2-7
CASSVGAETYEQYF
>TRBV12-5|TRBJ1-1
CASGLVGSGYTEAFF
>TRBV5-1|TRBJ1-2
CASSREGAGSEGYTF
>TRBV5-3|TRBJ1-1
CARSWDRSRAEAFF
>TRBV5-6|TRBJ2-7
CASSLGPNYEQYF
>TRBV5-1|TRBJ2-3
CASKGSVAGPTDTQYF
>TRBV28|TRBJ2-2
CASSLGGNTGELFF
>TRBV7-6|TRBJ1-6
CASSSRTGSSYNSPLHF
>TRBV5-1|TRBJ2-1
CASSRGLKVSHEQFF
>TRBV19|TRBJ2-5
CASSIGRGLQETQYF
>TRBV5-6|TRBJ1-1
CASSLINTEAFF
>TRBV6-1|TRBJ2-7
CASLQGYEQYF